This TCR beta chain was captured in a study of vaccination and CD4 T cells after COVID-19. CD4+ T cells that had been cultured provided DNA sequenced with the Oncomine TCR Beta short-read assay. One entry per CDR3 protein results from TCRdb running MiXCR on the PCR reads. Among some 9,500 distinct CDR3 sequences, 40% to 65% were seen once, and the ten largest hold 35% to 50%. Treatment indicated: approximately 11-day PBMC culture with coronavirus spike peptide pools or control peptides (ViraFEST assay). Cultures of PBMCs, over 1.5 million per well, were set up with roughly 9.1 IU/ml IL-2 and around 9.7 ug/ml peptide pools. On this clonotype itself: Its target is not known.

Germline values: CDR1 MGHRA, CDR2 YSYEKL. The CDR3 is made up of 14 amino acids. V shed 4 bases and J shed 2 bases, with 9 bases lying between them. This chain links TRBV4-1 with TRBJ1-5; D gene unclear. This clonotype was obtained from a human donor who had recovered from COVID-19. Sequencing was performed on CD4+ T cells from blood, cultured in vitro. The CDR3 region is CASSRELGNQPQHF. The CDR3 DNA reads TGCGCCAGCAGCCGGGAACTGGGCAATCAGCCCCAGCATTTT.